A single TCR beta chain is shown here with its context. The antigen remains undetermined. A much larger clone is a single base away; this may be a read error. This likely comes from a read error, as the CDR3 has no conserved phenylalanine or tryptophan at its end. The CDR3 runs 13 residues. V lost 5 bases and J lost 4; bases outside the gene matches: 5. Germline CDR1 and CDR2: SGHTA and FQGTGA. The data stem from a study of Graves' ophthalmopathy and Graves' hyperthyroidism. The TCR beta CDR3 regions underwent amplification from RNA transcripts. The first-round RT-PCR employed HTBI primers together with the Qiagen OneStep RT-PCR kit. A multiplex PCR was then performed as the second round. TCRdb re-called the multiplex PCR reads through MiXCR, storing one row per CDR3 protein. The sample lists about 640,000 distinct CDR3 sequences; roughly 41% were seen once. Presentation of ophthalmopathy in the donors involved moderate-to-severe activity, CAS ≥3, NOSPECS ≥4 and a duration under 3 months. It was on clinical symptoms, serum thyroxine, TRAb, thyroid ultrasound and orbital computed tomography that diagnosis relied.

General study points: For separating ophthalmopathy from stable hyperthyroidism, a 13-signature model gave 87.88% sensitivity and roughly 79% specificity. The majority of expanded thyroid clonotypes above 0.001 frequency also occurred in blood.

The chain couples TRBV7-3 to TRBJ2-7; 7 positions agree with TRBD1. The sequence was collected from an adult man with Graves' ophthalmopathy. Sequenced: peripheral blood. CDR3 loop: CASSNPTGYEQYY. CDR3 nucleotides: TGTGCCAGCAGCAACCCGACAGGGTACGAGCAGTACTAC.